Presented here are 13 T cell receptor beta chains from one specimen sequenced in a study of shared clonotypes between healthy human individuals. This table comes from immunoSEQ multiplex PCR, and its TCRdb copy is limited to in-frame clones, with some not included. The sample contains a few million clones, around nine tenths of which appear only once. Sequencing was done on a sample of naive CD4+ T cells sorted from blood. The subset was: CD45RA+ positively selected. These receptors were taken from a man between 18 and 29 years old in good health.

This sequence joins TRBV6-6 and TRBJ2-3; D is perhaps TRBD1 (5 bases). CDR1 is MNHNY and CDR2 is SVGAGI in the germline V gene (reference sequence). Deletions cut 0 bases from V and 7 bases from J, with 14 bases between. The CDR3 totals 15 residues. For the CDR3, the DNA is TGTGCCAGCAGTTACTCGAAGGACACCTTTTATACGCAGTATTTT. It is translated as CASSYSKDTFYTQYF.

A word on this clone: In the same sample, other DNA sequences code for this CDR3. The chain combines TRBV6-1 with TRBJ2-2, with 9 bases that match TRBD1. CDR1 is MNHNS and CDR2 is SASEGT in the germline V gene. V gave up 9 bases and J gave up 5 bases; unmatched junction bases: 7. CDR3 length: 14 residues. The CDR3 spells CASTTGGGTGELFF. In DNA, the CDR3 is TGTGCCAGTACGACAGGGGGAGGTACCGGGGAGCTGTTTTTT.

The rearrangement links TRBV6-1 to TRBJ2-7, with no clear D. The germline V and J ends were trimmed by 6 bases and 2 bases, with 11 bases remaining between them. Germline V lookup: CDR1 MNHNS, CDR2 SASEGT. There are 13 residues in the CDR3. In nucleotides, the CDR3 is TGTGCCAGCAGGCAGGACCCAACCTACGAGCAGTACTTC. This codes for CASRQDPTYEQYF.

The rearrangement links TRBV7-2 to TRBJ2-1; D remains ambiguous. CDR1 SGHTA and CDR2 FQGNSA come from the germline V gene. V lost 1 base to trimming and J lost 6 bases, with 13 bases between them. The CDR3 contains 15 residues. The DNA for the CDR3 is TGTGCCAGCAGCTTAGGCTTTCTCGTCCGCAATGAGCAGTTCTTC. Its protein is CASSLGFLVRNEQFF.

This clone was found once. The chain combines TRBV7-2 with TRBJ1-4; no definite D call. With 5 bases removed from V and 8 bases from J, the gap between germline ends came to 12 bases. Germline lookup yields CDR1 SGHTA and CDR2 FQGNSA. This CDR3 is built from 13 residues. The CDR3 DNA is TGTGCCAGCAGCATAAGGGCTACCGAAAAACTGTTTTTT. Its protein product is CASSIRATEKLFF.

The gene calls are TRBV5-4 and TRBJ2-5, with TRBD1 identical over 7 bases. CDR1 is SGHNT and CDR2 is YYREEE in the germline V gene (reference sequence). This CDR3 is 15 amino acids long. V lost 0 bases and J lost 1; bases outside the gene matches: 3. CDR3: CASSLVSGGQETQYF. The CDR3 DNA reads TGTGCCAGCAGCTTGGTTTCAGGGGGCCAAGAGACCCAGTACTTC.

This clone appeared a few times. The chain joins TRBV10-3 to TRBJ1-2, with D possibly matching TRBD1 (6 bases). V was shortened by 3 bases and J by 4 bases, with 12 bases between the two germline ends. Germline CDR1 and CDR2: ENHRY and SYGVKD. The length of the CDR3 is 14 residues. CDR3: CAISEAGDPYGYTF. The CDR3, as DNA: TGTGCCATCAGTGAAGCAGGGGACCCCTATGGCTACACCTTC.

The DNA of the CDR3 is TGCGCCAGCAGCTTGTGGGCAGCCATGAACACTGAAGCTTTCTTT. It encodes CASSLWAAMNTEAFF. The chain couples TRBV5-1 to TRBJ1-1; D remains unclear. The V end was cut by 1 base, the J end by 0 bases, with 10 bases between. In germline, CDR1 is SGHRS, CDR2 YFSETQ. CDR3 size: 15 residues.

The count of this clone is one. The V gene is TRBV5-1, the J gene TRBJ2-7; no clear D gene. The CDR3 totals 13 residues. Germline V gives CDR1 SGHRS, CDR2 YFSETQ. Trimming shortened V by 0 bases and J by 3 bases, and 7 bases separated the two germline ends. DNA for the CDR3: TGCGCCAGCAGCTTGGATGGGGACTACGAGCAGTACTTC. This codes for CASSLDGDYEQYF.

The rearrangement links TRBV30 to TRBJ2-5; D is unresolved. Germline lookup yields CDR1 GTSNPN and CDR2 SVGIG (reference sequence). CDR3 size: 14 residues. Trimming shortened V by 0 bases and J by 1 base, and 9 bases separated the two germline ends. The CDR3 sequence: CAWSVLRPQETQYF. CDR3 sequence (DNA): TGTGCCTGGAGTGTACTACGGCCCCAAGAGACCCAGTACTTC.

The chain joins TRBV5-4 to TRBJ2-1; D is perhaps TRBD1 (5 bases). The germline V gene has CDR1 SGHNT and CDR2 YYREEE (reference sequence). The V end lost 2 bases, the J end lost 5 bases, and 14 bases lay between the germline ends. The CDR3 is made up of 15 amino acids. The CDR3 protein is CASSFKTVGNNEQFF. CDR3 nucleotides: TGTGCCAGCAGCTTTAAGACAGTAGGCAACAATGAGCAGTTCTTC.

V gene TRBV6-5 combines with J gene TRBJ1-1; 7 bases match TRBD1. This CDR3 has 15 amino acids. Germline V gene sequence: CDR1 MNHEY, CDR2 SVGAGI. Trimming cost V 0 bases and J 3 bases; bases outside gene matches: 4. CDR3 nucleotide sequence: TGTGCCAGCAGTTACTCAGGCAGGGGGTACACTGAAGCTTTCTTT. This encodes CASSYSGRGYTEAFF.

The rearrangement links TRBV2 to TRBJ1-2; D is unclear. Germline loops: CDR1 SNHLY, CDR2 FYNNEI. The CDR3 sequence is 12 residues long. V lost 2 bases to trimming and J lost 6 bases, with 7 bases between them. CDR3 amino acids: CASSERADGYTF. CDR3 sequence (DNA): TGTGCCAGCAGTGAAAGGGCAGATGGCTACACCTTC. The full variable domain, rest sourced from reference TRBV2 and TRBJ1-2, is EPEVTQTPSHQVTQMGQEVILRCVPISNHLYFYWYRQILGQKVEFLVSFYNNEISEKSEIFDDQFSVERPDGSNFTLKIRSTKLEDSAMYFCASSERADGYTFGSGTRLTVV.